The rows below give T cell receptor beta chains drawn from one sample of a study of identical twins. MiXCR was run by TCRdb on the 5' RACE reads, yielding one entry per CDR3 protein. Of 550,000 to 700,000 distinct CDR3 sequences listed, 9.5% to 10% were seen once; the top ten hold roughly 3%. The same sample was also used in a study of yellow fever vaccine responses in identical twins.

Sequences were obtained from PBMCs. These TCRs come from a woman aged 18 to 35 in good health. Both conserved end residues are part of each CDR3. The D gene is left open where the match is weak. Clone size is given for some rows only: seen once, a few or many times, or a class if the clone is expanded.

cdr3_nt: TGCAGTGCTAGTCTCGGGGAGCAGTACTTC
cdr3_aa: CSASLGEQYF
j_call: TRBJ2-7
clone_size: -
d_call: -
v_call: TRBV20-1

cdr3_nt: TGTGCCAGCAGCGAAGGAAGACCCTACTCCTACGAGCAGTACTTC
cdr3_aa: CASSEGRPYSYEQYF
j_call: TRBJ2-7
clone_size: -
d_call: -
v_call: TRBV7-8

cdr3_nt: TGCGCCAGCAGCCAGGGACACCCGGGACTAGCGGGCTACAATGAGCAGTTCTTC
cdr3_aa: CASSQGHPGLAGYNEQFF
j_call: TRBJ2-1
clone_size: -
d_call: TRBD2
v_call: TRBV4-3

cdr3_nt: TGTGCCAGCAGCCTGACAGGATTCAACACTGAAGCTTTCTTT
cdr3_aa: CASSLTGFNTEAFF
j_call: TRBJ1-1
clone_size: many
d_call: -
v_call: TRBV7-6

cdr3_nt: TGCAGTGCTAGACTAGCGGGAGGCTCTCTCGGCACAGATACGCAGTATTTT
cdr3_aa: CSARLAGGSLGTDTQYF
j_call: TRBJ2-3
clone_size: few
d_call: TRBD2
v_call: TRBV20-1

cdr3_nt: TGTGCCAGCAGCTATAGCGGGGGAGATGCCTACAATGAGCAGTTCTTC
cdr3_aa: CASSYSGGDAYNEQFF
j_call: TRBJ2-1
clone_size: -
d_call: TRBD2
v_call: TRBV11-3

cdr3_nt: TGTGCCAGCAGCCGTACGACTAGCGGGGGGCCGACGGCCTACAATGAGCAGTTCTTC
cdr3_aa: CASSRTTSGGPTAYNEQFF
j_call: TRBJ2-1
clone_size: many
d_call: TRBD2
v_call: TRBV11-2

cdr3_nt: TGTGCCAGCAGCTTAGCGGCAGGAGACGAGCAGTACTTC
cdr3_aa: CASSLAAGDEQYF
j_call: TRBJ2-7
clone_size: few
d_call: -
v_call: TRBV7-9

cdr3_nt: TGTGCCAGCAGCTTATCGGGTGCTGGGGGCGCTGAGCAGTTCTTC
cdr3_aa: CASSLSGAGGAEQFF
j_call: TRBJ2-1
clone_size: few
d_call: -
v_call: TRBV7-9

cdr3_nt: TGCGCCAGCAGCTTGCCGGGCACGACCCAGTACTTC
cdr3_aa: CASSLPGTTQYF
j_call: TRBJ2-5
clone_size: -
d_call: -
v_call: TRBV5-1

cdr3_nt: TGCAGCGTTGAGAGGACTAGCGGGAGCTACGAGCAGTACTTC
cdr3_aa: CSVERTSGSYEQYF
j_call: TRBJ2-7
clone_size: -
d_call: TRBD2
v_call: TRBV29-1

cdr3_nt: TGCAGTGCTCTCCCGTTAGAACTAGCGGACAATGAGCAGTTCTTC
cdr3_aa: CSALPLELADNEQFF
j_call: TRBJ2-1
clone_size: many
d_call: TRBD2
v_call: TRBV20-1

cdr3_nt: TGTGCCAGCAGCCCCTACCCCGCCGGACAGGGGACAACTAATGAAAAACTGTTTTTT
cdr3_aa: CASSPYPAGQGTTNEKLFF
j_call: TRBJ1-4
clone_size: few
d_call: TRBD1
v_call: TRBV9

cdr3_nt: TGTGCCAGCAGTACTACAGGGGGCGGAAGCTATGGCTACACCTTC
cdr3_aa: CASSTTGGGSYGYTF
j_call: TRBJ1-2
clone_size: -
d_call: TRBD1
v_call: TRBV6-5

cdr3_nt: TGCACCCTGCCCTGTCGAAGCTCCTACGAGCAGTACTTC
cdr3_aa: CTLPCRSSYEQYF
j_call: TRBJ2-7
clone_size: -
d_call: -
v_call: TRBV29-1

cdr3_nt: TGTGCCAGCAACTTTAATATCCGGGAGGAATACGAGCAGTACTTC
cdr3_aa: CASNFNIREEYEQYF
j_call: TRBJ2-7
clone_size: -
d_call: TRBD2
v_call: TRBV7-8

cdr3_nt: TGCGCCAGCAGCTTTCACACTAGCGGGGGAGTTTCCTACGAGCAGTACTTC
cdr3_aa: CASSFHTSGGVSYEQYF
j_call: TRBJ2-7
clone_size: -
d_call: TRBD2
v_call: TRBV5-1

cdr3_nt: TGCGCCAGCAGCCAAGCTTCGGGGAACACCGGGGAGCTGTTTTTT
cdr3_aa: CASSQASGNTGELFF
j_call: TRBJ2-2
clone_size: -
d_call: -
v_call: TRBV4-3

cdr3_nt: TGCGCCAGCAGCTTGGAAGGCCTCGCCTACGAGCAGTACTTC
cdr3_aa: CASSLEGLAYEQYF
j_call: TRBJ2-7
clone_size: few
d_call: -
v_call: TRBV5-1

cdr3_nt: TGCAGTGCTAGAAGACAGGTTTACTACGAGCAGTACTTC
cdr3_aa: CSARRQVYYEQYF
j_call: TRBJ2-7
clone_size: few
d_call: -
v_call: TRBV20-1

cdr3_nt: TGTGCCAGCAGTCCCGAACTAGCGGGAGGTGGAGATACGCAGTATTTT
cdr3_aa: CASSPELAGGGDTQYF
j_call: TRBJ2-3
clone_size: -
d_call: TRBD2
v_call: TRBV28

cdr3_nt: TGCAGCGTTGCCGACTTGGAAAAACTGTTTTTT
cdr3_aa: CSVADLEKLFF
j_call: TRBJ1-4
clone_size: many
d_call: -
v_call: TRBV29-1

cdr3_nt: TGTGCCAGCAGATCTGACGGGAGCTCCTACAATGAGCAGTTCTTC
cdr3_aa: CASRSDGSSYNEQFF
j_call: TRBJ2-1
clone_size: many
d_call: -
v_call: TRBV12-3/TRBV12-4

cdr3_nt: TGTGCCATCAGCCAACTAGCGGGAACCACCGGGGAGCTGTTTTTT
cdr3_aa: CAISQLAGTTGELFF
j_call: TRBJ2-2
clone_size: many
d_call: TRBD2
v_call: TRBV10-3

cdr3_nt: TGTGCCACCAGTGTCCCTACCGGGGAGCTGTTTTTT
cdr3_aa: CATSVPTGELFF
j_call: TRBJ2-2
clone_size: many
d_call: -
v_call: TRBV24-1

cdr3_nt: TGTGCCAGCGTCGGGCGGGCCGCCTACAATGAGCAGTTCTTC
cdr3_aa: CASVGRAAYNEQFF
j_call: TRBJ2-1
clone_size: few
d_call: -
v_call: TRBV5-8

cdr3_nt: TGCAGCGTCTGGACAGCCAGCTCCTACAATGAGCAGTTCTTC
cdr3_aa: CSVWTASSYNEQFF
j_call: TRBJ2-1
clone_size: -
d_call: -
v_call: TRBV29-1

cdr3_nt: TGCGCCAGCAGCCAAGAAGGTGGCGCAGATACGCAGTATTTT
cdr3_aa: CASSQEGGADTQYF
j_call: TRBJ2-3
clone_size: many
d_call: -
v_call: TRBV4-3

cdr3_nt: TGCAGCGTCGTAGGACAGGAAGTAAATCAGCCCCAGCATTTT
cdr3_aa: CSVVGQEVNQPQHF
j_call: TRBJ1-5
clone_size: few
d_call: TRBD1
v_call: TRBV29-1

cdr3_nt: TGTGCCAGCAGTTTAGAGGCGGGGAGTACCGGGGAGCTGTTTTTT
cdr3_aa: CASSLEAGSTGELFF
j_call: TRBJ2-2
clone_size: few
d_call: -
v_call: TRBV12-3/TRBV12-4

cdr3_nt: TGTGCCAGCAGCAATAGCGGTGAAGAGACCCAGTACTTC
cdr3_aa: CASSNSGEETQYF
j_call: TRBJ2-5
clone_size: few
d_call: -
v_call: TRBV28

cdr3_nt: TGCGCCAGCAGGAACCCCCTAGCGACTCTCAATGAGCAGTTCTTC
cdr3_aa: CASRNPLATLNEQFF
j_call: TRBJ2-1
clone_size: many
d_call: -
v_call: TRBV5-1